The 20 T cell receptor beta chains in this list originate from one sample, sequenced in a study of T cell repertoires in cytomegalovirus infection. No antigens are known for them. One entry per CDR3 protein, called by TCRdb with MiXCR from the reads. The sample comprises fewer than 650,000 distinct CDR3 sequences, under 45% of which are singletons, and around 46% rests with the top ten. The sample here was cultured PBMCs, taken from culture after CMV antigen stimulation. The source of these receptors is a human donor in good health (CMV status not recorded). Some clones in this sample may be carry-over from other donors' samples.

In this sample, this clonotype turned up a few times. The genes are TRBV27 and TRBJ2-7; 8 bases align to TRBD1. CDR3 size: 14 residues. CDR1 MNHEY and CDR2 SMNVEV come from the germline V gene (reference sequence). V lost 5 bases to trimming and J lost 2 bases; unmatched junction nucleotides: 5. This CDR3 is CASSGRQGTYEQYF. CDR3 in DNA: TGTGCCAGCAGTGGAAGACAGGGGACCTACGAGCAGTACTTC.

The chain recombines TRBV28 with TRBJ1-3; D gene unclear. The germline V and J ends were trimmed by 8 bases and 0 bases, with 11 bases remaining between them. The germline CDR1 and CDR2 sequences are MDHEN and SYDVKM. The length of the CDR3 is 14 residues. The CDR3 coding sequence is TGTGCCAGCGCGAGTCAACACTCTGGAAACACCATATATTTT. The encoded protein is CASASQHSGNTIYF. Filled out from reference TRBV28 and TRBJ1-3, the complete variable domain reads DVKVTQSSRYLVKRTGEKVFLECVQDMDHENMFWYRQDPGLGLRLIYFSYDVKMKEKGDIPEGYSVSREKKERFSLILESASTNQTSMYLCASASQHSGNTIYFGEGSWLTVV.

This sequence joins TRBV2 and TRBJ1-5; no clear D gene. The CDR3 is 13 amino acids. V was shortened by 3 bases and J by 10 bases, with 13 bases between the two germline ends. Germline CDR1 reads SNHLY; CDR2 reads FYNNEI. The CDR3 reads CASSEYRAQPQHF. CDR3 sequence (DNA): TGTGCCAGCAGTGAGTACCGGGCGCAACCCCAGCATTTT.

CDR3 sequence: CASTPNYNSPLHF. CDR3 nucleotide sequence: TGTGCCAGCACCCCGAACTATAATTCACCCCTCCACTTT. This chain joins TRBV12-3 or TRBV12-4 and TRBJ1-6; D unresolved. The V and J ends lost 7 bases and 3 bases respectively, with 7 bases between them. The CDR3 has 13 amino acids.

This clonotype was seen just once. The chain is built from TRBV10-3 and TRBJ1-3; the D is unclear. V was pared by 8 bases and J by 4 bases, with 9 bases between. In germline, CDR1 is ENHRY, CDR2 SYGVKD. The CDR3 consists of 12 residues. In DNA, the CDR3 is TGTGCCATCGGCACGGAAGGAAACACCATATATTTT. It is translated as CAIGTEGNTIYF.

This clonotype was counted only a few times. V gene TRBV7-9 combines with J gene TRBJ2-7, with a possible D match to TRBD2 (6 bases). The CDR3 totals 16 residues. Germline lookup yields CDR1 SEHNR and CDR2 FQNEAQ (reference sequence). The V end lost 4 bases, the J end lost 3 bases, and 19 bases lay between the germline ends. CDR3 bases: TGTGCCAGCAGCTCCGAGGACTACGTCCCCGGCTACGAGCAGTACTTC. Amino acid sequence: CASSSEDYVPGYEQYF.

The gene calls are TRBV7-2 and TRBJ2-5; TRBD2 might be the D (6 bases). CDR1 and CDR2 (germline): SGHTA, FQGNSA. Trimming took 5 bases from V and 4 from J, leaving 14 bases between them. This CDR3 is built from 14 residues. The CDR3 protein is CASSTDGGTETQYF. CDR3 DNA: TGTGCCAGCAGCACCGATGGGGGGACAGAGACCCAGTACTTC.

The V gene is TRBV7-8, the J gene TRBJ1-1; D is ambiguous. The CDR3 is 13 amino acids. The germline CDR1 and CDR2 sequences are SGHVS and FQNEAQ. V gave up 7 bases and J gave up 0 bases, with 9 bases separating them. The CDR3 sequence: CASTPTLNTEAFF. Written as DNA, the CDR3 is TGTGCCAGCACCCCGACGTTGAACACTGAAGCTTTCTTT.

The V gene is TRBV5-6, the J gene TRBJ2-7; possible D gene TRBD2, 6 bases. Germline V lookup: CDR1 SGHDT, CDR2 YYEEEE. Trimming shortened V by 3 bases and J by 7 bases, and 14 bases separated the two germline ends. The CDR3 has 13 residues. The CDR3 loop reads CASSSRRGGEQYF. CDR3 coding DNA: TGTGCCAGCAGCTCTAGGAGGGGTGGAGAGCAGTACTTC.

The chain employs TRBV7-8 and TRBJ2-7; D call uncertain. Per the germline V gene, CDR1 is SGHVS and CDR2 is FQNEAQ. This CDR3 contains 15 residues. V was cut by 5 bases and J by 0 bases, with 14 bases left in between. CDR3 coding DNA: TGTGCCAGCAGCGTCCGGGCCCTTCTCTCCTACGAGCAGTACTTC. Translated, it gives CASSVRALLSYEQYF.

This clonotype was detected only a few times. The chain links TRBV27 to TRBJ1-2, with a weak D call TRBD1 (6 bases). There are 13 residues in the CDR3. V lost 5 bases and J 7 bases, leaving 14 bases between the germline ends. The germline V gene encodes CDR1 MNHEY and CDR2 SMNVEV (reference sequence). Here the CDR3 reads CASSTLDRRGYTF. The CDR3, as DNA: TGTGCCAGCAGTACCCTAGACAGGCGTGGCTACACCTTC.

The CDR3: CASTSGGFGTEAFF. The DNA of the CDR3 is TGTGCCAGCACCTCAGGGGGGTTCGGAACTGAAGCTTTCTTT. This chain uses TRBV27 with TRBJ1-1; 7 nucleotides agree with TRBD1. V shed 7 bases, J shed 5 bases, and the junction held 10 bases outside the gene matches. CDR3 length equals 14 residues. Germline assignment: CDR1 MNHEY and CDR2 SMNVEV (reference sequence).

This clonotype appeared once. The CDR3 sequence: CSAARLAGTLSYNEQFF. CDR3 bases: TGCAGTGCTGCTAGACTAGCGGGGACTCTCTCCTACAATGAGCAGTTCTTC. The J gene is TRBJ2-1, the V gene TRBV20-1; 11 bases align to TRBD2. The V segment lost 5 bases and the J segment 0 bases; nucleotides outside the gene matches: 9. Per germline, CDR1 DFQATT and CDR2 SNEGSKA (reference sequence). This CDR3 has 17 amino acids.

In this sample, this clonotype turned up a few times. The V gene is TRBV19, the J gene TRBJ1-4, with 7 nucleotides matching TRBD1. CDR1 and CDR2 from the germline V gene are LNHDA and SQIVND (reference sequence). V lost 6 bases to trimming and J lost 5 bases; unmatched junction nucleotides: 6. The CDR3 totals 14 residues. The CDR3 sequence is CASSQTGNNEKLFF. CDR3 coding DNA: TGTGCCAGTAGCCAGACAGGGAACAATGAAAAACTGTTTTTT. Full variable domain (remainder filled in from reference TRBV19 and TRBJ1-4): DGGITQSPKYLFRKEGQNVTLSCEQNLNHDAMYWYRQDPGQGLRLIYYSQIVNDFQKGDIAEGYSVSREKKESFPLTVTSAQKNPTAFYLCASSQTGNNEKLFFGSGTQLSVL.

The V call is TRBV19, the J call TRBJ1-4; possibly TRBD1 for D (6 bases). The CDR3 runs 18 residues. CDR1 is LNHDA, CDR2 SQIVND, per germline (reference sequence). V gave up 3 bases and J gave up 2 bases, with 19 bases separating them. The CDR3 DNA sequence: TGTGCCAGTAGTATCCGAGGACAGCCGGGGGTGACTAATGAAAAACTGTTTTTT. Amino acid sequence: CASSIRGQPGVTNEKLFF.

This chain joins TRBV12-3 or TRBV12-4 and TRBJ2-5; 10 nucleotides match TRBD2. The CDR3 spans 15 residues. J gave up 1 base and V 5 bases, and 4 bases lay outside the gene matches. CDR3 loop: CASSSGLAAQETQYF. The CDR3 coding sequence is TGTGCCAGCAGTAGCGGACTAGCGGCCCAAGAGACCCAGTACTTC.

The CDR3 DNA reads as TGTGCCAGCAGTTTGGGGACGCAGCAGGGGCAGTTCTTC. Its translation: CASSLGTQQGQFF. The chain has TRBV27 and TRBJ2-1; D might be TRBD1 or TRBD2, each matching 5 bases. V gave up 3 bases and J gave up 12 bases, with 15 bases separating them. Germline V gene sequence: CDR1 MNHEY, CDR2 SMNVEV (reference sequence). The CDR3 runs to 13 residues.

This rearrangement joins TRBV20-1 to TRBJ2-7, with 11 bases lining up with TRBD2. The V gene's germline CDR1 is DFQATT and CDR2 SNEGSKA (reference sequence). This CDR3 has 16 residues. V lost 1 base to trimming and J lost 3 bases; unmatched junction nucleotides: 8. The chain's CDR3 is CSARGPLAGGFYEQYF. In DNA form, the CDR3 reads TGCAGTGCTAGAGGACCCTTAGCGGGGGGGTTCTACGAGCAGTACTTC.

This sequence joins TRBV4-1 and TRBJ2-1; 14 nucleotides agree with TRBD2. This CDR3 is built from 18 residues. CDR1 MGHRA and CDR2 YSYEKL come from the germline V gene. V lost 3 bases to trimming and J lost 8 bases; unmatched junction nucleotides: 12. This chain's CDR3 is CASSQALRLAGGPDEQFF. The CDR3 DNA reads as TGCGCCAGCAGCCAGGCCCTACGACTAGCGGGAGGGCCGGATGAGCAGTTCTTC.

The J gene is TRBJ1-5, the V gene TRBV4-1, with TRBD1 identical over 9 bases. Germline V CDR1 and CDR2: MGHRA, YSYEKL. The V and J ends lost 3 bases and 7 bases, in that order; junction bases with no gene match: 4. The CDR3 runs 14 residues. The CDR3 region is CASSHSTGGQPQHF. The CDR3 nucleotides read TGCGCCAGCAGCCACTCAACAGGGGGCCAGCCCCAGCATTTT.